The next 8 T cell receptor beta chains were all read from a single sample in a study of T-cell memory formation after mild COVID-19. TCRdb used MiXCR to reprocess the 5' RACE reads, holding one entry per CDR3 protein. The sample has roughly 500,000 distinct CDR3 sequences; around 21% are singletons. Material: PBMCs or a T cell subset sorted from them (not recorded which). Source of these receptors: an adult woman who had mild COVID-19 (a few samples of this study predate the infection). Cell type and time point are not known.

This clonotype was found many times. The V call is TRBV7-2, the J call TRBJ2-1, with no clear D. CDR1 SGHTA and CDR2 FQGNSA come from the germline V gene. Trimming removed 3 bases from V and 3 bases from J, with 3 bases in between. This CDR3 contains 12 residues. Here the CDR3 reads CASSFDYNEQFF. The CDR3 nucleotides are TGTGCCAGCAGCTTTGACTACAATGAGCAGTTCTTC.

The chain couples TRBV20-1 to TRBJ1-2, with 9 bases identical to TRBD1. The CDR3 is made up of 15 amino acids. V lost 5 bases and J lost 5; bases outside the gene matches: 12. CDR1 and CDR2 from the germline V gene are DFQATT and SNEGSKA (reference sequence). CDR3 in DNA: TGCAGTGCTGGGGACTACAGGGGGCTAGATTATGGCTACACCTTC. Protein product: CSAGDYRGLDYGYTF.

The table lists this clonotype with a few counts. The chain is built from TRBV3-1 and TRBJ2-7, with 13 bases fitting TRBD2. V was clipped by 4 bases and J by 3 bases; unmatched bases: 9. CDR1 LGHDT and CDR2 YNNKEL come from the germline V gene (reference sequence). The CDR3 runs to 17 residues. CDR3 region: CASSPGTSGNWFYEQYF. CDR3 bases: TGTGCCAGCAGCCCCGGGACTAGCGGGAACTGGTTCTACGAGCAGTACTTC.

Only a few counts were recorded for this clonotype. This chain links TRBV7-9 with TRBJ2-1; D is unresolved. The CDR3 is 15 residues long. From germline, CDR1 is SEHNR and CDR2 FQNEAQ (reference sequence). V dropped 5 bases and J dropped 1 base, with 12 bases sitting between them. The CDR3 protein is CASSLHIGSYNEQFF. DNA for the CDR3: TGTGCCAGCAGCCTACACATAGGATCCTACAATGAGCAGTTCTTC.

This clonotype was seen ten or more times. V gene TRBV25-1 combines with J gene TRBJ1-2, with TRBD1 identical over 7 bases. There are 16 residues in the CDR3. CDR1 MGHDK and CDR2 SYGVNS come from the germline V gene. The V and J ends lost 4 bases and 7 bases, in that order; junction bases with no gene match: 15. The CDR3 sequence is CASSGDRDSRSVGYTF. CDR3 DNA: TGTGCCAGCAGTGGCGATCGGGACAGCCGGTCGGTTGGCTACACCTTC.

The gene calls are TRBV20-1 and TRBJ2-1; TRBD1 is a possible D gene (5 bases). The V end lost 3 bases, the J end lost 4 bases, and 13 bases lay between the germline ends. The V gene's germline CDR1 is DFQATT and CDR2 SNEGSKA (reference sequence). CDR3 length equals 14 residues. CDR3 residues: CSASWTIRYNEQFF. In DNA form, the CDR3 reads TGCAGTGCTAGCTGGACAATCCGTTACAATGAGCAGTTCTTC.

This clonotype was seen more than once but under ten times. The genes are TRBV7-9 and TRBJ1-1; D perhaps matches TRBD1 (6 bases). There are 15 residues in the CDR3. Germline CDR1 and CDR2: SEHNR and FQNEAQ (reference sequence). Trimming left V 4 bases short and J 5 bases short, with 17 bases between. The CDR3 coding sequence is TGTGCCAGCAGCTACCACGTTGGGGGGCAAACTGAAGCTTTCTTT. Translation: CASSYHVGGQTEAFF. Full variable domain (missing parts from reference TRBV7-9 and TRBJ1-1): DTGVSQNPRHKITKRGQNVTFRCDPISEHNRLYWYRQTLGQGPEFLTYFQNEAQLEKSRLLSDRFSAERPKGSFSTLEIQRTEQGDSAMYLCASSYHVGGQTEAFFGQGTRLTVV.

The chain links TRBV10-3 to TRBJ2-1; 10 bases agree with TRBD1. J was trimmed by 7 bases and V by 6 bases; bases with no gene match: 6. The CDR3 covers 14 residues. Germline values: CDR1 ENHRY, CDR2 SYGVKD. CDR3 bases: TGTGCCATCAGCCCCGGACAGGGGGGAAATGAGCAGTTCTTC. Translating gives CAISPGQGGNEQFF.